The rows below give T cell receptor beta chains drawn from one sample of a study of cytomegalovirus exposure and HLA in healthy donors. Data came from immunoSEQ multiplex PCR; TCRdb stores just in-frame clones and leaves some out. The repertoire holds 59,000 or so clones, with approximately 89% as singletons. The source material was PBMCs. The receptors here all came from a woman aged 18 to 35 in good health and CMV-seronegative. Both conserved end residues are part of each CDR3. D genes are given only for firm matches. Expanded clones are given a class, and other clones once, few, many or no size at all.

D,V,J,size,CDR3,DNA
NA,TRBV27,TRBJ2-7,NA,CASSFSGSYEQYF,TGTGCCAGCAGTTTTTCGGGGTCCTACGAGCAGTACTTC
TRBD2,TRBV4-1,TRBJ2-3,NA,CASSQPSGGSTDTQYF,TGCGCCAGCAGCCAACCTAGCGGGGGGAGCACAGATACGCAGTATTTT
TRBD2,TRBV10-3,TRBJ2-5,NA,CAISGEGGVAETQYF,TGTGCCATCAGTGGGGAGGGCGGGGTGGCGGAGACCCAGTACTTC
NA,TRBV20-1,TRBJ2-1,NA,CSANRDDEQFF,TGCAGTGCGAACAGGGACGATGAGCAGTTCTTC
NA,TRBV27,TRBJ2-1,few,CANFGEQFF,TGTGCCAATTTCGGTGAGCAGTTCTTC
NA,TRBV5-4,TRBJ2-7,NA,CASSWGGREGEQYF,TGTGCCAGCAGCTGGGGGGGCAGGGAAGGAGAGCAGTACTTC
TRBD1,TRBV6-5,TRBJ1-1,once,CASSRHGTGNTEAFF,TGTGCCAGCAGTCGCCACGGGACAGGGAACACTGAAGCTTTCTTT
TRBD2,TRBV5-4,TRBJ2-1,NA,CASSLSSGPSSYNEQFF,TGTGCCAGCAGCTTGTCTAGCGGTCCAAGCTCCTACAATGAGCAGTTCTTC
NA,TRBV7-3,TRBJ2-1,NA,CASSLTGWGGAYNEQFF,TGTGCCAGCAGCTTAACGGGATGGGGAGGAGCCTACAATGAGCAGTTCTTC
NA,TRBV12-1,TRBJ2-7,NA,CASRSAAPPYYEQYF,TGTGCCAGCAGGTCCGCGGCTCCCCCCTACTACGAGCAGTACTTC
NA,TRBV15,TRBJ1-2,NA,CATSRDPKDWGYTF,TGTGCCACCAGCAGAGATCCCAAAGACTGGGGCTACACCTTC
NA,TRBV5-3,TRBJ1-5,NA,CARSLRQGGRPQHF,TGTGCCAGAAGCTTGCGCCAGGGAGGTCGGCCCCAGCATTTT
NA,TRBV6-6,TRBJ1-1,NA,CASSPGDPSAEAFF,TGTGCCAGCAGTCCCGGCGACCCGAGCGCTGAAGCTTTCTTT
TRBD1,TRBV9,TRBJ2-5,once,CASSPQGGYRAETQYF,TGTGCCAGCAGCCCACAGGGGGGATACAGGGCGGAGACCCAGTACTTC
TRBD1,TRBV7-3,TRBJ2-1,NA,CASSSAGGSYNEQFF,TGTGCCAGCAGCTCAGCAGGGGGTTCCTACAATGAGCAGTTCTTC
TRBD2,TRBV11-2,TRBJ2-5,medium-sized,CASSFVAGRETQYF,TGTGCCAGCAGCTTCGTGGCCGGGAGGGAGACCCAGTACTTC
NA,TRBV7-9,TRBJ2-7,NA,CASSSSGPGTPEQYF,TGTGCCAGCAGCTCCTCGGGACCAGGGACACCCGAGCAGTACTTC
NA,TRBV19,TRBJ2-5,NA,CASSTRVPETQYF,TGTGCCAGTAGTACCAGGGTCCCGGAGACCCAGTACTTC
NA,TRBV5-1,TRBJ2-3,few,CASSWGGTDTQYF,TGCGCCAGCAGCTGGGGAGGCACAGATACGCAGTATTTT
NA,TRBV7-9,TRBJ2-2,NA,CASMPEAGELFF,TGTGCCAGCATGCCAGAGGCCGGGGAGCTGTTTTTT
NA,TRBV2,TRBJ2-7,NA,CASSEGAGAYEQYF,TGTGCCAGCAGTGAGGGGGCGGGGGCCTACGAGCAGTACTTC
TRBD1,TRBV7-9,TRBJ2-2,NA,CASSLQGANTGELFF,TGTGCCAGCAGCTTACAGGGGGCGAACACCGGGGAGCTGTTTTTT
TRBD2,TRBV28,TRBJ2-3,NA,CASTQGLAGNTDTQYF,TGTGCCAGCACTCAAGGACTAGCGGGAAACACAGATACGCAGTATTTT
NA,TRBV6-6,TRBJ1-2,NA,CASSTQGGSYGYTF,TGTGCCAGCAGCACACAAGGGGGAAGCTATGGCTACACCTTC
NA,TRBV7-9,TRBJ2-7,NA,CASSSGQHPEQYF,TGTGCCAGCAGTTCAGGACAGCATCCCGAGCAGTACTTC
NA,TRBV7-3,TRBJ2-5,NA,CASSLQGLGETQYF,TGTGCCAGCAGCTTACAGGGGCTTGGGGAGACCCAGTACTTC
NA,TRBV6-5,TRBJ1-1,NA,CASRPDRLNTEAFF,TGTGCCAGCAGACCCGACAGATTGAACACTGAAGCTTTCTTT
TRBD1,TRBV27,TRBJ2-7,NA,CASSLEQGIYEQYF,TGTGCCAGCAGTTTAGAACAGGGGATCTACGAGCAGTACTTC
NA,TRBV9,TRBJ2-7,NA,CASSVGGGWEEQYF,TGTGCCAGCAGCGTAGGGGGAGGTTGGGAAGAGCAGTACTTC
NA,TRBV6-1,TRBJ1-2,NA,CASSPQGNYGYTF,TGTGCCAGCAGTCCCCAGGGAAACTATGGCTACACCTTC
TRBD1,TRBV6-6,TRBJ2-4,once,CASTPEGAFNIQYF,TGTGCCAGCACCCCCGAGGGGGCTTTTAACATTCAGTACTTC
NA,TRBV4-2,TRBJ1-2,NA,CASSQDGQTPNYGYTF,TGTGCCAGCAGCCAAGATGGACAGACACCTAACTATGGCTACACCTTC
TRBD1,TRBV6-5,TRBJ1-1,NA,CASRRDRNLNTEAFF,TGTGCCAGCAGGCGGGACAGAAATTTGAACACTGAAGCTTTCTTT
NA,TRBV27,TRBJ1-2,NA,CASSSLSAGNYGYTF,TGTGCCAGCAGTTCTCTCTCCGCCGGTAACTATGGCTACACCTTC
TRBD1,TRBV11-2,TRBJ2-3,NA,CASRGWTGPDTQYF,TGTGCCAGCAGGGGCTGGACAGGGCCAGATACGCAGTATTTT
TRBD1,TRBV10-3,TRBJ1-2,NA,CAISEGQGLGYTF,TGTGCCATCAGTGAGGGACAGGGGCTTGGCTACACCTTC
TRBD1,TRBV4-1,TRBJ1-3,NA,CASSLWGQTGNTIYF,TGCGCCAGCAGCCTATGGGGACAGACTGGAAACACCATATATTTT
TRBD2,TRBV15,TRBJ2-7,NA,CATSRAGGSGSPEQYF,TGTGCCACCAGCAGAGCAGGGGGTAGCGGGAGCCCCGAGCAGTACTTC
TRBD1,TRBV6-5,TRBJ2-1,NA,CASSYAGTEPSNEQFF,TGTGCCAGCAGTTACGCCGGGACAGAACCTAGTAATGAGCAGTTCTTC
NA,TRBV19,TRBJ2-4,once,CASTAGLAKNIQYF,TGTGCCAGTACGGCGGGACTAGCCAAAAACATTCAGTACTTC
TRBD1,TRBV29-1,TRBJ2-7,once,CSVAKQGSPYEQYF,TGCAGCGTTGCGAAACAGGGGTCCCCCTACGAGCAGTACTTC
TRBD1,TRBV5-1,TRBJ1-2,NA,CASSLVSGGYGYTF,TGCGCCAGCAGCTTGGTTTCAGGGGGCTATGGCTACACCTTC
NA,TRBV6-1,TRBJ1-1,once,CASSDQGGTEAFF,TGTGCCAGCAGTGACCAGGGAGGGACTGAAGCTTTCTTT
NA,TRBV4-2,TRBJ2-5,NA,CASSQDGLGQETQYF,TGTGCCAGCAGCCAAGATGGACTGGGACAAGAGACCCAGTACTTC
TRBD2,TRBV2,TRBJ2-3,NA,CASSERLASSADTQYF,TGTGCCAGCAGTGAACGACTAGCGTCTTCGGCAGATACGCAGTATTTT
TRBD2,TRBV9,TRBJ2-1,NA,CASSGRTSTTSWDSYNEQFF,TGTGCCAGCAGCGGCCGGACTTCTACGACTAGCTGGGACTCCTACAATGAGCAGTTCTTC
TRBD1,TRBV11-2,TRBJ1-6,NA,CASTLWFPGTGRYNSPLHF,TGTGCCAGCACCCTTTGGTTCCCCGGGACAGGCCGCTATAATTCACCCCTCCACTTT
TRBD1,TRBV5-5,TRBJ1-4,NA,CASSTGQGLILTNEKLFF,TGTGCCAGCAGCACTGGACAGGGCCTTATTTTAACTAATGAAAAACTGTTTTTT
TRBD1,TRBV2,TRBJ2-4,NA,CASSAGTGGGIQYF,TGTGCCAGCAGCGCCGGGACAGGCGGAGGCATTCAGTACTTC